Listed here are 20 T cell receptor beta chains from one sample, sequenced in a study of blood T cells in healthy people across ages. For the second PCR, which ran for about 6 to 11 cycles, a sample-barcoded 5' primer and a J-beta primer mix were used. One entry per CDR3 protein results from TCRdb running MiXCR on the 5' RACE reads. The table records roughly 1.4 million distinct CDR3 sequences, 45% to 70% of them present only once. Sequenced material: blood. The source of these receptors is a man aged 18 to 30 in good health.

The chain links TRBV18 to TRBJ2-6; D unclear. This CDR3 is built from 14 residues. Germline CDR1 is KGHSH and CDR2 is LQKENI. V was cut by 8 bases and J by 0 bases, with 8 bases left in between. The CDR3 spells CASPSVSGANVLTF. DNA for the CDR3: TGTGCCAGCCCCTCCGTCTCTGGGGCCAACGTCCTGACTTTC.

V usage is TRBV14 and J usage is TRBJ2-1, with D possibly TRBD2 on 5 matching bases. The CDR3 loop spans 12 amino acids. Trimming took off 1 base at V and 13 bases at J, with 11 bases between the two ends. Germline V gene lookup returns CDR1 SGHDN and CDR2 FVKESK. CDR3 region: CASSQVGISQFF. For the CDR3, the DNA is TGTGCCAGCAGCCAAGTCGGGATAAGCCAGTTCTTC.

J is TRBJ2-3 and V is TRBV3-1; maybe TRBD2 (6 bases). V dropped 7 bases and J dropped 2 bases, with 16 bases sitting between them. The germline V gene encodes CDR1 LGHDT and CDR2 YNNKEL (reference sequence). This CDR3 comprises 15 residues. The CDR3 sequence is CASIARLVDTDTQYF. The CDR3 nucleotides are TGTGCCAGCATAGCGAGACTAGTGGACACAGATACGCAGTATTTT.

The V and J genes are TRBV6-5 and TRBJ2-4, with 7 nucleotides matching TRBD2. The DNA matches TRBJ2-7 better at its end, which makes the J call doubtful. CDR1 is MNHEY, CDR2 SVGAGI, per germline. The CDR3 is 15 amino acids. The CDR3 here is CASSYSPGTTFEQYF. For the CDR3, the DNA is TGTGCCAGCAGTTACTCCCCCGGGACTACCTTCGAGCAGTACTTC.

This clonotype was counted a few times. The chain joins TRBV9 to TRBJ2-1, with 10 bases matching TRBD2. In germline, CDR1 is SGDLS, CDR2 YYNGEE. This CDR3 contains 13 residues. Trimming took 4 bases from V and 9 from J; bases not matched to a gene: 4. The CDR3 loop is CASSLAGEGEQFF. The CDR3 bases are TGTGCCAGCAGCCTAGCGGGAGAGGGTGAGCAGTTCTTC.

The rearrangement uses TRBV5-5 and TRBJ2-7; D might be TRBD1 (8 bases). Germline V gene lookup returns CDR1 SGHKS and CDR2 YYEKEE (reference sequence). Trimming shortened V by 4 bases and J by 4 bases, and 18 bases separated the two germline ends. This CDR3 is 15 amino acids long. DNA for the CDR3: TGTGCCAGCAGCCACGCACCACAGGGGGGGTACGAGCAGTACTTC. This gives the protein CASSHAPQGGYEQYF.

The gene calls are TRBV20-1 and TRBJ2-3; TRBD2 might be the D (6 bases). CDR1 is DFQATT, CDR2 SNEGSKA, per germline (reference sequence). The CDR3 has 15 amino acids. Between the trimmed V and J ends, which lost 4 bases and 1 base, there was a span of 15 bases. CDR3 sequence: CSANSAGRGTDTQYF. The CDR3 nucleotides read TGCAGTGCTAATTCCGCGGGAAGGGGCACAGATACGCAGTATTTT.

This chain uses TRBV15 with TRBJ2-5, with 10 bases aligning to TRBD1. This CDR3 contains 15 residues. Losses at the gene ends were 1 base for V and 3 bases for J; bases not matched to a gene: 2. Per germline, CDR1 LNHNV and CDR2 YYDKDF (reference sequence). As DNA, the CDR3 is TGTGCCACCAGCAGAGCCGGGACAGGGGAAGAGACCCAGTACTTC. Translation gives CATSRAGTGEETQYF.

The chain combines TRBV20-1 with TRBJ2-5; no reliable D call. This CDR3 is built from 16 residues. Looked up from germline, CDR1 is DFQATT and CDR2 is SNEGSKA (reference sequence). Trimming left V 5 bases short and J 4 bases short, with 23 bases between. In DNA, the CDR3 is TGCAGTGCTCCGTTGCCTCGCCTAGGGATAAGAGAGACCCAGTACTTC. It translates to CSAPLPRLGIRETQYF.

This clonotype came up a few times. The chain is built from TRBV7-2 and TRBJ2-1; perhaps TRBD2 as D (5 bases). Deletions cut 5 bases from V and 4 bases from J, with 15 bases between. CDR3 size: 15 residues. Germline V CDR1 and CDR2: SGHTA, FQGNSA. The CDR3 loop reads CASSGVGGPYNEQFF. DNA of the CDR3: TGTGCCAGCAGCGGGGTTGGCGGGCCGTACAATGAGCAGTTCTTC.

CDR3 in amino acids: CSVDRTGENTEAFF. In DNA, the CDR3 is TGCAGCGTTGATAGGACAGGGGAGAACACTGAAGCTTTCTTT. V usage is TRBV29-1 and J usage is TRBJ1-1; TRBD1 agrees at 9 bases. Germline trimming cut 3 bases from V and 1 base from J; bases unmatched to any gene: 3. Germline values: CDR1 SQVTM, CDR2 ANQGSEA. CDR3 size: 14 residues.

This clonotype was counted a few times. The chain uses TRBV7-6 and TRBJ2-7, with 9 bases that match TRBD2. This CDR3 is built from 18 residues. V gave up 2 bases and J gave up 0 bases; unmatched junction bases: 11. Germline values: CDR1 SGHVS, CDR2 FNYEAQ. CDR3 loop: CASSLMGLANRSSYEQYF. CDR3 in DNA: TGTGCCAGCAGCTTAATGGGACTAGCAAACAGGAGCTCCTACGAGCAGTACTTC. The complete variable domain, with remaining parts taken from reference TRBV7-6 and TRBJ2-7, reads GAGVSQSPRYKVTKRGQDVALRCDPISGHVSLYWYRQALGQGPEFLTYFNYEAQQDKSGLPNDRFSAERPEGSISTLTIQRTEQRDSAMYRCASSLMGLANRSSYEQYFGPGTRLTVT.

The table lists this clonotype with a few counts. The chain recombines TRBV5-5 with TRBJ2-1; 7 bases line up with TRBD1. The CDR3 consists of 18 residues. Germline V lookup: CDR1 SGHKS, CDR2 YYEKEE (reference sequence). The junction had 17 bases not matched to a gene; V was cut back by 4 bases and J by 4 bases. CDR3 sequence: CASSKWTGKRSRYNEQFF. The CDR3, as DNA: TGTGCCAGCAGCAAATGGACAGGCAAGAGATCTAGGTACAATGAGCAGTTCTTC. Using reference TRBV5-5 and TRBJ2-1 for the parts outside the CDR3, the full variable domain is DAGVTQSPTHLIKTRGQQVTLRCSPISGHKSVSWYQQVLGQGPQFIFQYYEKEERGRGNFPDRFSARQFPNYSSELNVNALLLGDSALYLCASSKWTGKRSRYNEQFFGPGTRLTVL.

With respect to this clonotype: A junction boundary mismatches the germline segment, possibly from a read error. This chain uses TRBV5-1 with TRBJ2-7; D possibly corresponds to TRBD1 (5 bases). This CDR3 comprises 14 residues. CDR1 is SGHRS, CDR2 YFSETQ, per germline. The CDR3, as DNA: TGCACCAGCAGCGCGAACAGGAGTCTCTACGAGCAGTACTTC. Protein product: CTSSANRSLYEQYF.

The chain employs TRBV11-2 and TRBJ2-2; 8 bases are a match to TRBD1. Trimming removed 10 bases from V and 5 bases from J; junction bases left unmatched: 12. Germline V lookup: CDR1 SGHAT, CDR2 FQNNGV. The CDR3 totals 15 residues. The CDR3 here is CAIRWGQAHTGELFF. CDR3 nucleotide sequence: TGTGCCATCCGCTGGGGACAGGCCCATACCGGGGAGCTGTTTTTT.

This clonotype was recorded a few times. The CDR3 sequence: CASSEAATGAVEGYTF. The CDR3 nucleotides are TGTGCCAGCAGTGAAGCCGCGACAGGGGCTGTTGAGGGCTACACCTTC. V is TRBV25-1 and J is TRBJ1-2; 8 bases map to TRBD1. Germline trimming cut 2 bases from V and 8 bases from J; bases unmatched to any gene: 13. Germline CDR1 MGHDK, CDR2 SYGVNS. This CDR3 is 16 amino acids long.

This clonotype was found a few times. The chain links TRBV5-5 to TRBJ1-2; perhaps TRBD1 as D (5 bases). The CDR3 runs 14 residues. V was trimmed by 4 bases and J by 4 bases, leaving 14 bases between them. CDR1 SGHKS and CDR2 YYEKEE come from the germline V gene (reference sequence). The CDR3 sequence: CASSPGQDLYGYTF. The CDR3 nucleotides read TGTGCCAGCAGCCCCGGACAAGACCTCTATGGCTACACCTTC.

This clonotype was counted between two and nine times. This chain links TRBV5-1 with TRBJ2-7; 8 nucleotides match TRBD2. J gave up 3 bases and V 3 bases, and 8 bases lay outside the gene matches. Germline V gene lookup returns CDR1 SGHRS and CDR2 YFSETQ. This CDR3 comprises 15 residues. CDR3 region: CASSSTSGTFYEQYF. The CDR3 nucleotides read TGCGCCAGCAGCTCAACTAGCGGAACTTTCTACGAGCAGTACTTC.

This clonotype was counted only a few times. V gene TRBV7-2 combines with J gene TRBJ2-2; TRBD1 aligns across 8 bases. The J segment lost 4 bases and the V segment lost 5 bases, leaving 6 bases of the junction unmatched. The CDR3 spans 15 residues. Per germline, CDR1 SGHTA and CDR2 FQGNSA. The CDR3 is CASSQQGAGTGELFF. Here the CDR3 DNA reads TGTGCCAGCAGCCAGCAGGGGGCAGGCACCGGGGAGCTGTTTTTT.

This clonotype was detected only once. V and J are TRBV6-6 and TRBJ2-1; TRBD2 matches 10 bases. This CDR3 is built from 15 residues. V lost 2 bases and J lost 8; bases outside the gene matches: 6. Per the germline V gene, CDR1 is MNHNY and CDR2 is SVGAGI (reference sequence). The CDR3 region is CASSYQREGQDEQFF. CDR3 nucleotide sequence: TGTGCCAGCAGTTACCAGCGGGAGGGCCAGGATGAGCAGTTCTTC.